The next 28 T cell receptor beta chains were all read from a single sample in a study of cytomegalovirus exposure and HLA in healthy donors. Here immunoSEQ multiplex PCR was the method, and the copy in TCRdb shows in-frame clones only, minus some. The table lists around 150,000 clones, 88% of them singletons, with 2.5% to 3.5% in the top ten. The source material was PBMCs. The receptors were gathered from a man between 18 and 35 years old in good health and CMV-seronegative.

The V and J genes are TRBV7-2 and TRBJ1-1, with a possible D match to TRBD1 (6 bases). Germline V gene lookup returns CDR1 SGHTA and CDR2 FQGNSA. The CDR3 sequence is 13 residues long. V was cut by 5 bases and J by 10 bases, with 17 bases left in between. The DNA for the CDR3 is TGTGCCAGCAGCCCGAGGCAACAGGGCGCAGCTTTCTTT. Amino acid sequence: CASSPRQQGAAFF.

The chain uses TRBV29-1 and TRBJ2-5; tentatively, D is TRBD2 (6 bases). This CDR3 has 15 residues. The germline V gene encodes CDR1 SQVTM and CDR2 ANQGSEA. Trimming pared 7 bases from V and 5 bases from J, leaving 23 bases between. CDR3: CSETLAEGAWETQYF. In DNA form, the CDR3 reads TGCAGCGAGACATTAGCGGAGGGAGCTTGGGAGACCCAGTACTTC.

The CDR3 DNA follows: TGTGCCAGCAGCTCGGGGGGGCGTAGCTACGAGCAGTACTTC. Amino acids: CASSSGGRSYEQYF. The chain employs TRBV5-4 and TRBJ2-7; 8 bases fit TRBD2. The length of the CDR3 is 14 residues. CDR1 and CDR2 (germline): SGHNT, YYREEE (reference sequence). V lost 3 bases and J lost 3; bases outside the gene matches: 5.

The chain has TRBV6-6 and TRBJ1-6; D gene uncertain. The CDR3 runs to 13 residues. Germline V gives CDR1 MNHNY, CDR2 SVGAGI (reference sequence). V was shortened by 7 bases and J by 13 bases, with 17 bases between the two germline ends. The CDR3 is CASTIGFPYPLHF. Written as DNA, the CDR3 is TGTGCCAGCACCATCGGGTTTCCGTACCCCCTCCACTTT.

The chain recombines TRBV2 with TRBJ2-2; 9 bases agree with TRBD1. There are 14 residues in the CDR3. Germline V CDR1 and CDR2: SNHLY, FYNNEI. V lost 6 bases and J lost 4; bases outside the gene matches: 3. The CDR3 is CASRGQGSTGELFF. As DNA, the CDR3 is TGTGCCAGCAGAGGACAGGGGAGCACCGGGGAGCTGTTTTTT.

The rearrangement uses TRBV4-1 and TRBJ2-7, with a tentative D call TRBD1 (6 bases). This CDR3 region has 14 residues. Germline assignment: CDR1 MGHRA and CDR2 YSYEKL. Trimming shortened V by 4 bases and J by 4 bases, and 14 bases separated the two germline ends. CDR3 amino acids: CASSPGGRGYEQYF. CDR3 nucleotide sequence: TGCGCCAGCAGCCCCGGCGGTAGGGGGTACGAGCAGTACTTC.

The CDR3 sequence: CASSLLLAGGTDTQYF. The CDR3 region has the DNA TGTGCCAGCAGTTTACTCCTAGCGGGGGGCACAGATACGCAGTATTTT. The V and J genes are TRBV27 and TRBJ2-3; TRBD2 matches 10 bases. This CDR3 is 16 amino acids long. V shed 2 bases and J 1 base; nucleotides not matched to a gene: 3. From germline, CDR1 is MNHEY and CDR2 SMNVEV (reference sequence).

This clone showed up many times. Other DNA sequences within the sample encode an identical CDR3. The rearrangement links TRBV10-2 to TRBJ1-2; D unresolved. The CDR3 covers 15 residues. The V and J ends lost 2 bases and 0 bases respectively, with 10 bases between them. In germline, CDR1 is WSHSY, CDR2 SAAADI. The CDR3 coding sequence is TGCGCCAGCAGTGAGCTGAGTACGACTAACTATGGCTACACCTTC. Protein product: CASSELSTTNYGYTF.

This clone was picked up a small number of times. The CDR3 region is CASSLLGTGVVNSNQPQHF. The CDR3 nucleotides are TGTGCCAGCAGTTTATTGGGGACAGGGGTAGTTAATAGCAATCAGCCCCAGCATTTT. The chain carries TRBV27 and TRBJ1-5; the match to TRBD1 covers 10 bases. Germline V gives CDR1 MNHEY, CDR2 SMNVEV (reference sequence). CDR3 size: 19 residues. With V trimmed by 1 base and J by 0 bases, 9 bases remained unmatched.

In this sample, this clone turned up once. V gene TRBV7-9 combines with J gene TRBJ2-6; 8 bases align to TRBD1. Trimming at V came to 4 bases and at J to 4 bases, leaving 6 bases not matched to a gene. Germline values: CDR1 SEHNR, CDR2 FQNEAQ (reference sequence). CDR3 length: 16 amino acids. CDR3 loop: CASSSQGAAGANVLTF. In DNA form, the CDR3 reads TGTGCCAGCAGCTCTCAGGGGGCTGCGGGGGCCAACGTCCTGACTTTC.

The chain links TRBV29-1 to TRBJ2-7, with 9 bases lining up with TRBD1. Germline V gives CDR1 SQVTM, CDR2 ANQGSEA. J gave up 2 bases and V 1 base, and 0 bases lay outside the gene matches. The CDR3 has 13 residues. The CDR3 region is CSVEGTGAYEQYF. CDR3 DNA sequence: TGCAGCGTTGAAGGGACAGGGGCCTACGAGCAGTACTTC.

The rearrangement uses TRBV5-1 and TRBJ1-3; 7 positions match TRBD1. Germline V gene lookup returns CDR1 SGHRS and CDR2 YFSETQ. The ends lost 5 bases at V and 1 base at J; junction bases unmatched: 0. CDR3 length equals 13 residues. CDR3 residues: CASRTGSGNTIYF. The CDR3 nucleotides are TGCGCCAGCAGGACAGGGTCTGGAAACACCATATATTTT.

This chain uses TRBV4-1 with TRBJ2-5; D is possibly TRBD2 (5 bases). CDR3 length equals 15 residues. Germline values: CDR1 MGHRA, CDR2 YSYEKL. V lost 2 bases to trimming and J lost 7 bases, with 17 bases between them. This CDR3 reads CASSQLDMTKRTQYF. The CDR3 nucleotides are TGCGCCAGCAGCCAACTAGACATGACTAAACGGACCCAGTACTTC.

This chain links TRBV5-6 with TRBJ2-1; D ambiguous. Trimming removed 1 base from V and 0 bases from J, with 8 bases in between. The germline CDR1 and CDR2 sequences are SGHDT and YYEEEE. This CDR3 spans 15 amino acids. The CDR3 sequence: CASSLLQDSYNEQFF. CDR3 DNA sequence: TGTGCCAGCAGCTTGTTGCAGGACTCCTACAATGAGCAGTTCTTC.

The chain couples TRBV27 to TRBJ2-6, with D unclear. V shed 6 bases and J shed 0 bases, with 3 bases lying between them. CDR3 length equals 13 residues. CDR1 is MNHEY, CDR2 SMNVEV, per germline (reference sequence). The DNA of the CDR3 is TGTGCCAGCAGCAACTCTGGGGCCAACGTCCTGACTTTC. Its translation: CASSNSGANVLTF.

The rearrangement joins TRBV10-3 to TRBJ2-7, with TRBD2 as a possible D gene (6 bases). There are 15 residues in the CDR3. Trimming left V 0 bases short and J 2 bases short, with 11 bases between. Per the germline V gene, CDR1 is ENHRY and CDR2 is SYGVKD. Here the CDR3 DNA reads TGTGCCATCAGTGAGTCTGTAGCGGTTCCCTACGAGCAGTACTTC. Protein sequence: CAISESVAVPYEQYF.

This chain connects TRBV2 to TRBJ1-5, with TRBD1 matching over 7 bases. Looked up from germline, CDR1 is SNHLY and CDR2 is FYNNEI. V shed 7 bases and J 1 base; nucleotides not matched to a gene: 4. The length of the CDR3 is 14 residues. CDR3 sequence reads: CASNRDSSNQPQHF. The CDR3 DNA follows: TGTGCCAGCAACCGGGACAGCAGCAATCAGCCCCAGCATTTT.

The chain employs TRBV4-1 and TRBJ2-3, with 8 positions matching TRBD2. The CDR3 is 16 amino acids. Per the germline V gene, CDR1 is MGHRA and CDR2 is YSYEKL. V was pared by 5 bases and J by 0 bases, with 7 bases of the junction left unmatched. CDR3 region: CASSGRLALSTDTQYF. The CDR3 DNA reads TGCGCCAGCAGCGGACGACTAGCGCTGAGCACAGATACGCAGTATTTT.

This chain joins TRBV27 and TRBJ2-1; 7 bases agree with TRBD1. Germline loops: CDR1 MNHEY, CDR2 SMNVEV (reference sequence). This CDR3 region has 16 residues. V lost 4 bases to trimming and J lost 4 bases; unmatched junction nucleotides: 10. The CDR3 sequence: CASSSRQGFPYNEQFF. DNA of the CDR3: TGTGCCAGCAGTTCCCGACAGGGATTCCCTTACAATGAGCAGTTCTTC.

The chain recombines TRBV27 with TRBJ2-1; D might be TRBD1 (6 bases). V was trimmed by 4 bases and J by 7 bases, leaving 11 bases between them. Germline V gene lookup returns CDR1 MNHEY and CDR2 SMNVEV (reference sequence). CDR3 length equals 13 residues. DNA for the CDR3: TGTGCCAGCAGTTGGTCAGGGGCGAATGAGCAGTTCTTC. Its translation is CASSWSGANEQFF.

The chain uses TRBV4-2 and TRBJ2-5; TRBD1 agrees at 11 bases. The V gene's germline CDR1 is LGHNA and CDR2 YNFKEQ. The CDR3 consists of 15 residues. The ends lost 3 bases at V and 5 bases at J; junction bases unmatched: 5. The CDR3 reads CASSHPRDRGETQYF. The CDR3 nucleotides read TGTGCCAGCAGCCATCCCCGGGACAGGGGGGAGACCCAGTACTTC.

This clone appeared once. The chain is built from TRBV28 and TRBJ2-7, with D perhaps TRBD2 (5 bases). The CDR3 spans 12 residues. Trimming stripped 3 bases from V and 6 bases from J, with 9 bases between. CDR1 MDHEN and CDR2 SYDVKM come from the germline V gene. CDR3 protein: CASSFEGTEQYF. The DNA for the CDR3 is TGTGCCAGCAGTTTTGAGGGAACCGAGCAGTACTTC.

CDR3 nucleotides: TGCGCCAGCAGCTTGGATCGGACAGGGGATGGCGGGGAGCTGTTTTTT. Translation gives CASSLDRTGDGGELFF. The gene calls are TRBV5-1 and TRBJ2-2; 9 bases are shared with TRBD1. CDR1 and CDR2 from the germline V gene are SGHRS and YFSETQ. With V trimmed by 0 bases and J by 7 bases, 7 bases remained unmatched. The CDR3 extends over 16 amino acids. The full variable domain, its missing parts supplied by reference TRBV5-1 and TRBJ2-2, is KAGVTQTPRYLIKTRGQQVTLSCSPISGHRSVSWYQQTPGQGLQFLFEYFSETQRNKGNFPGRFSGRQFSNSRSEMNVSTLELGDSALYLCASSLDRTGDGGELFFGEGSRLTVL.

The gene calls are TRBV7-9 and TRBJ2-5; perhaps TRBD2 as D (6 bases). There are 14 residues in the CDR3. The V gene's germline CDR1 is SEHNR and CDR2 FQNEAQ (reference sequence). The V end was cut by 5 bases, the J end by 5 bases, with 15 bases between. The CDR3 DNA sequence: TGTGCCAGCAGCGCCGAGACTAGGCGTGAGACCCAGTACTTC. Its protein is CASSAETRRETQYF.

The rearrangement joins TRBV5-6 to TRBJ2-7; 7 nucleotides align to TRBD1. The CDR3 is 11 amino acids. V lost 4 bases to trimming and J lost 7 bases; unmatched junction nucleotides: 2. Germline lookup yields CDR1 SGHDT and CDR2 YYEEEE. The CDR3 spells CASSRRGEQYF. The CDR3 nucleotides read TGTGCCAGCAGCCGCAGGGGGGAGCAGTACTTC.

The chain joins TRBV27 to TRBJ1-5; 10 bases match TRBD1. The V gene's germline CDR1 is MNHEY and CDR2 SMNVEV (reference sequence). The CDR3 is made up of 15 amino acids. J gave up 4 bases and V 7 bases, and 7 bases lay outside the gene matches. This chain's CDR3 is CASTPGTGANQPQHF. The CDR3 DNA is TGTGCCAGCACCCCCGGGACAGGGGCAAATCAGCCCCAGCATTTT.

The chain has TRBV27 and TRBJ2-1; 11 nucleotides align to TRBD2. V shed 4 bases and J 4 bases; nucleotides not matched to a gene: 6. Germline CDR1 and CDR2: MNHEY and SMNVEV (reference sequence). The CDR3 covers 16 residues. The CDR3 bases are TGTGCCAGCAGTTCTCTTAGCGGGGGGGCTTACAATGAGCAGTTCTTC. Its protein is CASSSLSGGAYNEQFF.

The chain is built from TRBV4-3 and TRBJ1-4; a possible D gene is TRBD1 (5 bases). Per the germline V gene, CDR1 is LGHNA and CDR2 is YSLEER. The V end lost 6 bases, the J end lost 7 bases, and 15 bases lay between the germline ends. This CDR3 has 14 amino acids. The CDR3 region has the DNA TGCGCCAGCAGTTTAGGGGAAGGACCTGAAAAACTGTTTTTT. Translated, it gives CASSLGEGPEKLFF.